The clone carrying this T cell receptor (beta chain) was detected many times. Germline CDR1 is KGHSH and CDR2 is LQKENI. CDR3 length: 20 amino acids. The V and J ends lost 1 base and 0 bases, in that order; junction bases with no gene match: 15. These data are taken from a study of T cells after yellow fever vaccination. One entry per CDR3 protein, called by TCRdb with MiXCR from the 5' RACE reads. The sample consists of 300,000 to 400,000 distinct CDR3 sequences, 6% to 8% of them appearing once. The specimen comprised PBMCs, sampled 5 days after the yellow fever booster vaccination. J is TRBJ2-5 and V is TRBV18, with TRBD2 identical over 9 bases. This clonotype originated in a man aged 25-45 years who received the YFV17D yellow fever vaccine. The CDR3 loop reads CASSPQRLTSGVGDQETQYF. The CDR3, as DNA: TGTGCCAGCTCACCACAGAGGTTGACTAGCGGAGTGGGGGACCAAGAGACCCAGTACTTC. Full variable domain (rest looked up from reference TRBV18 and TRBJ2-5): NAGVMQNPRHLVRRRGQEARLRCSPMKGHSHVYWYRQLPEEGLKFMVYLQKENIIDESGMPKERFSAEFPKEGPSILRIQQVVRGDSAAYFCASSPQRLTSGVGDQETQYFGPGTRLLVL.